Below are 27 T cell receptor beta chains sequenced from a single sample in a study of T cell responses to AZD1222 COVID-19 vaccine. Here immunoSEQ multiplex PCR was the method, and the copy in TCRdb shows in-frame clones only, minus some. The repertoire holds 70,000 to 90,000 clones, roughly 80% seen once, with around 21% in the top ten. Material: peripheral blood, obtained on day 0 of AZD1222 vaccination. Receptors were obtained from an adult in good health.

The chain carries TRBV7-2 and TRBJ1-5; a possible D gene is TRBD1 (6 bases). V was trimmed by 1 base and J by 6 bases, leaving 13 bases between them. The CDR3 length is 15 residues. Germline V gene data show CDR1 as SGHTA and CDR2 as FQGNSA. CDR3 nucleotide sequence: TGTGCCAGCAGCTTAGTAGGGGGGGCAAGTCAGCCCCAGCATTTT. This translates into CASSLVGGASQPQHF.

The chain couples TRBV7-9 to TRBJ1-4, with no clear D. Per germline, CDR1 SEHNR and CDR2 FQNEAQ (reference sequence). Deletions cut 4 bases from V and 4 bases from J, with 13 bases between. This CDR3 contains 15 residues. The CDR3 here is CASSSGVGGNEKLFF. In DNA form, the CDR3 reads TGTGCCAGCAGCTCAGGCGTGGGCGGTAATGAAAAACTGTTTTTT.

The CDR3 region is CASSPGTGDYGYTF. The CDR3 DNA reads as TGTGCCAGCAGCCCCGGGACAGGGGACTATGGCTACACCTTC. The genes are TRBV28 and TRBJ1-2; TRBD1 aligns across 10 bases. CDR3 length: 14 residues. Germline V gives CDR1 MDHEN, CDR2 SYDVKM. V trimming: 6 bases; J trimming: 3 bases; junction bases outside the gene matches: 4.

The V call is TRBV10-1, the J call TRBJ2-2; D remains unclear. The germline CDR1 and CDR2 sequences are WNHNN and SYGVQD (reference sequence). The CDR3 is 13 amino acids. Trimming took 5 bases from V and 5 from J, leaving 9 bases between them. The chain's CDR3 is CASSRAQTGELFF. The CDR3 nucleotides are TGCGCCAGCAGTAGGGCTCAGACCGGGGAGCTGTTTTTT.

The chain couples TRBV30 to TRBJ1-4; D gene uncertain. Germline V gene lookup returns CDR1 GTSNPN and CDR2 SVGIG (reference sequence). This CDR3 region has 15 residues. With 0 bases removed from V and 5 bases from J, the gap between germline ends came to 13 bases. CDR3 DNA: TGTGCCTGGAGTGTACAGCCCAACCCGAATGAAAAACTGTTTTTT. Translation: CAWSVQPNPNEKLFF.

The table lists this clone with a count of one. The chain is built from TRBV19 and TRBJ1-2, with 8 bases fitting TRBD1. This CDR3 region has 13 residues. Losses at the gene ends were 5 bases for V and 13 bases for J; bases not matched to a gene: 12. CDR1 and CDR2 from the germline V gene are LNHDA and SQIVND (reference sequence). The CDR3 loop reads CASSEVTGGICTF. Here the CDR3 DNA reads TGTGCCAGTAGTGAGGTCACAGGGGGGATTTGCACCTTC.

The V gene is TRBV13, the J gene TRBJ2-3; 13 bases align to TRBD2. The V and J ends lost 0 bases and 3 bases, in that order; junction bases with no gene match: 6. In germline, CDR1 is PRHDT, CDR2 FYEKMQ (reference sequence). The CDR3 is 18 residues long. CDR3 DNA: TGTGCCAGCAGCTTAGGCGGACTAGCGGGAGTGGTGACAGATACGCAGTATTTT. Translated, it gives CASSLGGLAGVVTDTQYF.

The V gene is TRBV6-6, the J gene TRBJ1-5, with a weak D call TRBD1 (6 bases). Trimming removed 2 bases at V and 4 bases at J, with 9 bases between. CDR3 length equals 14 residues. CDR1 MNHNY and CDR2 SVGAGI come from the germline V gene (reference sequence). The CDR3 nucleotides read TGTGCCAGCAGTTACACACAGGGAAATCAGCCCCAGCATTTT. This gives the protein CASSYTQGNQPQHF.

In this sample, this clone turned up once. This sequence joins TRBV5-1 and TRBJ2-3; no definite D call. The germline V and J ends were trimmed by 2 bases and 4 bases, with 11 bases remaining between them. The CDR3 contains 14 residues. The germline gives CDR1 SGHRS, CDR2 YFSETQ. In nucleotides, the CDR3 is TGCGCCAGCAGCTTAGGTGGCAGCGCAGATACGCAGTATTTT. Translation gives CASSLGGSADTQYF.

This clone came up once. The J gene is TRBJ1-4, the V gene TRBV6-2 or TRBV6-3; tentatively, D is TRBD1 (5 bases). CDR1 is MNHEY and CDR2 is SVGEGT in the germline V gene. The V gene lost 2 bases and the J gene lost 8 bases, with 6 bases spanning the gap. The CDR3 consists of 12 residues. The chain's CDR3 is CASSYDSEKLFF. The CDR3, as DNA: TGTGCCAGCAGTTACGACAGCGAAAAACTGTTTTTT.

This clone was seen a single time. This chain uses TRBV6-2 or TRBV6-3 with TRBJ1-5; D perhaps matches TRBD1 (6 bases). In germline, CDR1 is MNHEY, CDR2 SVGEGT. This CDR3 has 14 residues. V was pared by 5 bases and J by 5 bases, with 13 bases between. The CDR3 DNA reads TGTGCCAGCAGTAGCATCAGGGGAGATCAGCCCCAGCATTTT. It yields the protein CASSSIRGDQPQHF.

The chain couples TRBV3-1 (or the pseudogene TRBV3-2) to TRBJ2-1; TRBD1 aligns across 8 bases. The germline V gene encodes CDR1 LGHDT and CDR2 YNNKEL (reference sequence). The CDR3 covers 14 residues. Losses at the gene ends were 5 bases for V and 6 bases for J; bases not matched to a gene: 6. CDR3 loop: CASSRTGTGNEQFF. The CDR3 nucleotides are TGTGCCAGCAGCAGGACAGGGACGGGCAATGAGCAGTTCTTC.

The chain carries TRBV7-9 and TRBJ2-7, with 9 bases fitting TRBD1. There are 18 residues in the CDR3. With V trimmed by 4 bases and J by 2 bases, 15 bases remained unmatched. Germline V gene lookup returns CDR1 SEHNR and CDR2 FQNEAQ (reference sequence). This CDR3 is CASSSGTGFAGVPYEQYF. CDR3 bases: TGTGCCAGCAGCTCCGGGACAGGGTTCGCGGGAGTCCCCTACGAGCAGTACTTC.

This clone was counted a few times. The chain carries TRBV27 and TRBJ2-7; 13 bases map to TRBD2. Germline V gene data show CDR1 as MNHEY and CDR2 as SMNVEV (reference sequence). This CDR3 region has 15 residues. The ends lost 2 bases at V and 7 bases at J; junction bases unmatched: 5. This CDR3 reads CASSLRLAGGWEQYF. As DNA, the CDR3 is TGTGCCAGCAGTTTAAGACTAGCGGGAGGTTGGGAGCAGTACTTC.

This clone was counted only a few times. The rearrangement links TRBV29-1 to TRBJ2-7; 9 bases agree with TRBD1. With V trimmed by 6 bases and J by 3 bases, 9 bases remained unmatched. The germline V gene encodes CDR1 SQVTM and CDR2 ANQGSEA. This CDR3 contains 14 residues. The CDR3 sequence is CSVTAGTGNYEQYF. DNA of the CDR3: TGCAGCGTGACTGCCGGGACAGGGAACTACGAGCAGTACTTC.

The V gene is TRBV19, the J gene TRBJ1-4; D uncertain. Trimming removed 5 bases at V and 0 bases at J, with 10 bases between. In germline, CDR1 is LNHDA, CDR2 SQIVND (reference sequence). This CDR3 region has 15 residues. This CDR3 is CASSSSPATNEKLFF. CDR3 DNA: TGTGCCAGTAGTTCCTCTCCTGCAACTAATGAAAAACTGTTTTTT.

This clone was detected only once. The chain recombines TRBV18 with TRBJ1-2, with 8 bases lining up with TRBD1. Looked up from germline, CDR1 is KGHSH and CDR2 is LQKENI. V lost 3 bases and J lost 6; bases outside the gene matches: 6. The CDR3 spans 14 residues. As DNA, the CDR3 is TGTGCCAGCTCACCCACGACAGGGGATGATGGCTACACCTTC. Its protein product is CASSPTTGDDGYTF.

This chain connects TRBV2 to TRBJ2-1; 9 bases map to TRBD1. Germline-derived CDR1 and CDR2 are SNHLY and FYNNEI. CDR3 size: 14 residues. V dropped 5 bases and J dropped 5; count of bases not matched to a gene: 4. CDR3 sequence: CASSSDRGHNEQFF. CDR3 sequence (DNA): TGTGCCAGCAGTTCGGACAGGGGTCACAATGAGCAGTTCTTC.

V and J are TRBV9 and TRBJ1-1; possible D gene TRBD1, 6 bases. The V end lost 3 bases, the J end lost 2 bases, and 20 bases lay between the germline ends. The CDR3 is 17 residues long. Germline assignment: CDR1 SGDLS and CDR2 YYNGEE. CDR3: CASSARRGAQPNTEAFF. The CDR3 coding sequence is TGTGCCAGCAGCGCCAGAAGGGGGGCGCAACCAAACACTGAAGCTTTCTTT.

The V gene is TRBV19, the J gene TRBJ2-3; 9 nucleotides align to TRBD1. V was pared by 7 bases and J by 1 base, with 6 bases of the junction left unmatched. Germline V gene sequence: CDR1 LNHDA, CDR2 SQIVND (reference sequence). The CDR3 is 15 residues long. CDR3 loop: CASTRGDRGTDTQYF. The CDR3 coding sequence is TGTGCCAGTACCAGGGGGGACAGGGGCACAGATACGCAGTATTTT.

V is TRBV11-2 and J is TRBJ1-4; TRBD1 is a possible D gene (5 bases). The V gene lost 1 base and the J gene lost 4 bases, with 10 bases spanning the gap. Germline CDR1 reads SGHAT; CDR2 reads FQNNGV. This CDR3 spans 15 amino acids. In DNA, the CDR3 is TGTGCCAGCAGCTTAGGCGGGAGGGGTAATGAAAAACTGTTTTTT. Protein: CASSLGGRGNEKLFF.

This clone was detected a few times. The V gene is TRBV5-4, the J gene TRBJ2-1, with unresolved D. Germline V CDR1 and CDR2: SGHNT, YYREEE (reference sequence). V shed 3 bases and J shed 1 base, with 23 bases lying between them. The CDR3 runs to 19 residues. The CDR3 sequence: CASSSGLLFLTGSYNEQFF. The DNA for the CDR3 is TGTGCCAGCAGCTCGGGCTTACTTTTCTTGACTGGGTCCTACAATGAGCAGTTCTTC.

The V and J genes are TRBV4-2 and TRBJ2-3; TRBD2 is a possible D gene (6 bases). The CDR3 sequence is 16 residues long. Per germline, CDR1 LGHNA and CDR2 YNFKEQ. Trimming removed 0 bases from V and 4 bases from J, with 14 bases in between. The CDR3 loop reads CASSQDSGDLADTQYF. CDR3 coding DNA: TGTGCCAGCAGCCAAGATTCGGGAGATCTGGCAGATACGCAGTATTTT.

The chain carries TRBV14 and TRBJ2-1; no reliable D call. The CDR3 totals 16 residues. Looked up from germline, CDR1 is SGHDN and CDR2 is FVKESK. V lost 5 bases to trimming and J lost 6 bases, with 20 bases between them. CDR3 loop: CASSAIIRAAINEQFF. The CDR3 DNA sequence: TGTGCCAGCAGCGCCATCATAAGGGCCGCGATCAATGAGCAGTTCTTC.

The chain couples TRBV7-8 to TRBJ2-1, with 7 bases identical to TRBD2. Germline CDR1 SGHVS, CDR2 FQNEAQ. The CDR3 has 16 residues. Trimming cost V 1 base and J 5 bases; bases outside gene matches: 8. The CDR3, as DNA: TGTGCCAGCAGCTTAGAGCAGTCTAGCGGTAACAATGAGCAGTTCTTC. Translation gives CASSLEQSSGNNEQFF.

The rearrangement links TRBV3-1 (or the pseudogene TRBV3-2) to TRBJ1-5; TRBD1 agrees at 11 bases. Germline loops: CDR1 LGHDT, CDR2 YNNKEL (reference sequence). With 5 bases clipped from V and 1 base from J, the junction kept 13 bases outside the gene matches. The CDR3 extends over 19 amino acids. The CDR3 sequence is CASSGRTGTGGRSNQPQHF. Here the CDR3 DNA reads TGTGCCAGCAGCGGGCGTACCGGGACAGGGGGAAGAAGCAATCAGCCCCAGCATTTT.

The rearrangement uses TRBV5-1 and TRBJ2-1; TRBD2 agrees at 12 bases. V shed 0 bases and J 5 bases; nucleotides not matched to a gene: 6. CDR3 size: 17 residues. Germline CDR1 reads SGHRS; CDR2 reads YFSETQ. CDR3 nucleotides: TGCGCCAGCAGCTTGGCTCTAGCGGGAGGGGGGCACAATGAGCAGTTCTTC. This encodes CASSLALAGGGHNEQFF.